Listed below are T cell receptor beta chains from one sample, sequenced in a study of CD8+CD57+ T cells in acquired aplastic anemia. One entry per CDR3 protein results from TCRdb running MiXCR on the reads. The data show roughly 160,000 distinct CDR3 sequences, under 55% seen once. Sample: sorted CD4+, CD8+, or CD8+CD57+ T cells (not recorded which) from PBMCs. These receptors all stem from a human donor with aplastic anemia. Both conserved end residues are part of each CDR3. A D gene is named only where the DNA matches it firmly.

cdr3_aa: CASSLAEGLAGQKGRELFF
v_call: TRBV7-2
d_call: TRBD2

cdr3_aa: CASSIWGTGNTDTQYF
v_call: TRBV19
d_call: TRBD1

cdr3_aa: CASSPWTGADYGYTF
v_call: TRBV7-6
d_call: TRBD1

cdr3_aa: CSVKGRTYNEQFF
v_call: TRBV29-1
d_call: .

cdr3_aa: CASSPRRDSHEQYF
v_call: TRBV7-2
d_call: .

cdr3_aa: CSARWTGNTEAFF
v_call: TRBV20-1
d_call: TRBD1

cdr3_aa: CASSFRSPDTQYF
v_call: TRBV13
d_call: .

cdr3_aa: CASSSDRGRNSPLHF
v_call: TRBV7-9
d_call: .

cdr3_aa: CATSKGSGPRVNSPLHF
v_call: TRBV24-1
d_call: .

cdr3_aa: CASSFNPRTGNEKLFF
v_call: TRBV7-2
d_call: .

cdr3_aa: CSVSPMGQGAYGYTF
v_call: TRBV29-1
d_call: TRBD1

cdr3_aa: CASSTLGSSSPGYTF
v_call: TRBV19
d_call: .

cdr3_aa: CASSPGLNVYEQYF
v_call: TRBV5-1
d_call: .

cdr3_aa: CASGTGTGVIYGYTF
v_call: TRBV5-1
d_call: TRBD1

cdr3_aa: CASSSRDREVPLHF
v_call: TRBV7-9
d_call: TRBD1

cdr3_aa: CASSEDRVADTQYF
v_call: TRBV25-1
d_call: TRBD1

cdr3_aa: CASSINWGAVTGDLFF
v_call: TRBV19
d_call: .

cdr3_aa: CASSPGGRGVRRYNEQFF
v_call: TRBV13
d_call: TRBD2

cdr3_aa: CASSGGAYTEAFF
v_call: TRBV6-1
d_call: .

cdr3_aa: CASSLGKGGNTIYF
v_call: TRBV12-3/TRBV12-4
d_call: .

cdr3_aa: CASSLARLARAYNEQFF
v_call: TRBV7-2
d_call: TRBD2

cdr3_aa: CASLPIRLSSYNEQFF
v_call: TRBV18
d_call: .

cdr3_aa: CASTPGPAGANVLTF
v_call: TRBV7-3
d_call: .

cdr3_aa: CASSIGRERRYEQYF
v_call: TRBV19
d_call: .

cdr3_aa: CASSRDRVNEQYF
v_call: TRBV7-2
d_call: TRBD1

cdr3_aa: CASSLGTEANYGYTF
v_call: TRBV28
d_call: TRBD1

cdr3_aa: CASSYSYSNQPQHF
v_call: TRBV6-2/TRBV6-3
d_call: .

cdr3_aa: CATGPDRPQAFF
v_call: TRBV6-1
d_call: .

cdr3_aa: CSISEPGGGLETQYF
v_call: TRBV10-3
d_call: .

cdr3_aa: CASSQDPSSGETQYF
v_call: TRBV3-1
d_call: TRBD2

cdr3_aa: CATSDSGLAGYNEQFF
v_call: TRBV24-1
d_call: TRBD2

cdr3_aa: CSVDQGLAGGYTF
v_call: TRBV29-1
d_call: .

cdr3_aa: CASSHLRTGPGYGYTF
v_call: TRBV4-2
d_call: TRBD1

cdr3_aa: CASSEALQREGYTF
v_call: TRBV2
d_call: .

cdr3_aa: CSAIEGDYKETQYF
v_call: TRBV20-1
d_call: .

cdr3_aa: CASSRLKRESKLNEQFF
v_call: TRBV6-1
d_call: TRBD2

cdr3_aa: CSLGGTVYNEQFF
v_call: TRBV20-1
d_call: .

cdr3_aa: CASNSPGQGRGEQFF
v_call: TRBV12-3/TRBV12-4
d_call: TRBD1

cdr3_aa: CATEDSNEQFF
v_call: TRBV24-1
d_call: .

cdr3_aa: CASSGRDRGDRTSSYNEQFF
v_call: TRBV11-1
d_call: TRBD1

cdr3_aa: CASSSRTGNYGYTF
v_call: TRBV5-8
d_call: TRBD1

cdr3_aa: CASSWKGGNQPQHF
v_call: TRBV7-9
d_call: .

cdr3_aa: CASSYGIKPGQGVYEQYF
v_call: TRBV6-2/TRBV6-3
d_call: TRBD1

cdr3_aa: CASSESNSGANVLTF
v_call: TRBV10-3
d_call: .

cdr3_aa: CAGALNREAFF
v_call: TRBV30
d_call: .

cdr3_aa: CASSLLGQVDEQFF
v_call: TRBV11-3
d_call: .

cdr3_aa: CASSLGAMNTEAFF
v_call: TRBV12-3/TRBV12-4
d_call: .

cdr3_aa: CSGVGGRETQYF
v_call: TRBV20-1
d_call: .

cdr3_aa: CASSPGQGSEQYF
v_call: TRBV9
d_call: TRBD1

cdr3_aa: CATSDSLDRPNEQFF
v_call: TRBV24-1
d_call: .

cdr3_aa: CASSLVSVGATRTDTQYF
v_call: TRBV5-1
d_call: .

cdr3_aa: CASSISGTGSGYTF
v_call: TRBV19
d_call: TRBD1

cdr3_aa: CASSSGGGRYNEQFF
v_call: TRBV11-2
d_call: .

cdr3_aa: CASSTPGPQETQYF
v_call: TRBV7-7
d_call: .

cdr3_aa: CASRTALSNQPQHF
v_call: TRBV2
d_call: .

cdr3_aa: CASSDLTGSPLHF
v_call: TRBV19
d_call: .

cdr3_aa: CASSTLDSYGYTF
v_call: TRBV7-6
d_call: .

cdr3_aa: CASSAGGSIDTQYF
v_call: TRBV2
d_call: .

cdr3_aa: CASSLNLQDEQYF
v_call: TRBV7-6
d_call: .